Presented here are 7 T cell receptor beta chains from one specimen sequenced in a study of T cells in localized non-small cell lung cancer. The repertoire was sequenced with immunoSEQ multiplex PCR; TCRdb's copy has only in-frame clones and lacks some. The sample has about 21,000 clones, over 85% seen once. Sequencing was performed on peripheral blood, taken before any cancer treatment. The source of these receptors is a male donor at least 60 years old with stage I squamous cell lung carcinoma.

The V and J genes are TRBV6-6 and TRBJ2-1; D not certain. The CDR3 is made up of 15 amino acids. V was pared by 6 bases and J by 0 bases, with 12 bases between. Germline V gives CDR1 MNHNY, CDR2 SVGAGI (reference sequence). The CDR3 sequence: CASSPGLSSYNEQFF. Here the CDR3 DNA reads TGTGCCAGCAGCCCAGGTTTGAGCTCCTACAATGAGCAGTTCTTC.

The J gene is TRBJ1-2, the V gene TRBV5-6; TRBD1 is a possible D gene (5 bases). CDR3 length: 15 residues. The germline V gene has CDR1 SGHDT and CDR2 YYEEEE. The ends were cut back, 4 bases at V and 4 bases at J, with 17 bases in the middle. Here the CDR3 DNA reads TGTGCCAGCAGCCTACAGACAGATTATACCTATGGCTACACCTTC. This codes for CASSLQTDYTYGYTF.

The rearrangement joins TRBV5-1 to TRBJ1-1; tentatively, D is TRBD1 (5 bases). The CDR3 covers 15 residues. The germline V and J ends were trimmed by 2 bases and 0 bases, with 11 bases remaining between them. CDR1 SGHRS and CDR2 YFSETQ come from the germline V gene. The CDR3 DNA reads as TGCGCCAGCAGCTTTAGCAACAGGATGAACACTGAAGCTTTCTTT. Translated: CASSFSNRMNTEAFF.

The genes are TRBV19 and TRBJ1-2; D gene unclear. Germline V gene sequence: CDR1 LNHDA, CDR2 SQIVND (reference sequence). V lost 7 bases to trimming and J lost 4 bases, with 13 bases between them. The CDR3 has 13 residues. The CDR3 DNA sequence: TGTGCCAGTAACCAGGTCTACTCCTATGGCTACACCTTC. Its translation: CASNQVYSYGYTF.

V usage is TRBV5-1 and J usage is TRBJ1-2, with D uncertain. The CDR3 covers 13 residues. Trimming removed 0 bases from V and 5 bases from J, with 8 bases in between. Germline assignment: CDR1 SGHRS and CDR2 YFSETQ. CDR3 loop: CASSLEAIYGYTF. The CDR3 nucleotides are TGCGCCAGCAGCTTGGAAGCGATTTATGGCTACACCTTC.

The chain uses TRBV30 and TRBJ2-3; no firm D call. Trimming shortened V by 0 bases and J by 6 bases, and 7 bases separated the two germline ends. This CDR3 has 12 residues. CDR1 is GTSNPN and CDR2 is SVGIG in the germline V gene (reference sequence). This chain's CDR3 is CAWSVHPDTQYF. DNA for the CDR3: TGTGCCTGGAGTGTACATCCTGATACGCAGTATTTT. Full variable domain (rest looked up from reference TRBV30 and TRBJ2-3): SQTIHQWPATLVQPVGSPLSLECTVEGTSNPNLYWYRQAAGRGLQLLFYSVGIGQISSEVPQNLSASRPQDRQFILSSKKLLLSDSGFYLCAWSVHPDTQYFGPGTRLTVL.

This clone is a singleton in its sample. The chain is built from TRBV7-9 and TRBJ2-2; 7 nucleotides match TRBD1. CDR1 and CDR2 (germline): SEHNR, FQNEAQ (reference sequence). After removal of 5 bases from V and 3 bases from J, the junction contained 6 bases not matched to a gene. The CDR3 totals 15 residues. CDR3 coding DNA: TGTGCCAGCAGCCGCGAGGGGGCCCACACCGGGGAGCTGTTTTTT. This encodes CASSREGAHTGELFF.